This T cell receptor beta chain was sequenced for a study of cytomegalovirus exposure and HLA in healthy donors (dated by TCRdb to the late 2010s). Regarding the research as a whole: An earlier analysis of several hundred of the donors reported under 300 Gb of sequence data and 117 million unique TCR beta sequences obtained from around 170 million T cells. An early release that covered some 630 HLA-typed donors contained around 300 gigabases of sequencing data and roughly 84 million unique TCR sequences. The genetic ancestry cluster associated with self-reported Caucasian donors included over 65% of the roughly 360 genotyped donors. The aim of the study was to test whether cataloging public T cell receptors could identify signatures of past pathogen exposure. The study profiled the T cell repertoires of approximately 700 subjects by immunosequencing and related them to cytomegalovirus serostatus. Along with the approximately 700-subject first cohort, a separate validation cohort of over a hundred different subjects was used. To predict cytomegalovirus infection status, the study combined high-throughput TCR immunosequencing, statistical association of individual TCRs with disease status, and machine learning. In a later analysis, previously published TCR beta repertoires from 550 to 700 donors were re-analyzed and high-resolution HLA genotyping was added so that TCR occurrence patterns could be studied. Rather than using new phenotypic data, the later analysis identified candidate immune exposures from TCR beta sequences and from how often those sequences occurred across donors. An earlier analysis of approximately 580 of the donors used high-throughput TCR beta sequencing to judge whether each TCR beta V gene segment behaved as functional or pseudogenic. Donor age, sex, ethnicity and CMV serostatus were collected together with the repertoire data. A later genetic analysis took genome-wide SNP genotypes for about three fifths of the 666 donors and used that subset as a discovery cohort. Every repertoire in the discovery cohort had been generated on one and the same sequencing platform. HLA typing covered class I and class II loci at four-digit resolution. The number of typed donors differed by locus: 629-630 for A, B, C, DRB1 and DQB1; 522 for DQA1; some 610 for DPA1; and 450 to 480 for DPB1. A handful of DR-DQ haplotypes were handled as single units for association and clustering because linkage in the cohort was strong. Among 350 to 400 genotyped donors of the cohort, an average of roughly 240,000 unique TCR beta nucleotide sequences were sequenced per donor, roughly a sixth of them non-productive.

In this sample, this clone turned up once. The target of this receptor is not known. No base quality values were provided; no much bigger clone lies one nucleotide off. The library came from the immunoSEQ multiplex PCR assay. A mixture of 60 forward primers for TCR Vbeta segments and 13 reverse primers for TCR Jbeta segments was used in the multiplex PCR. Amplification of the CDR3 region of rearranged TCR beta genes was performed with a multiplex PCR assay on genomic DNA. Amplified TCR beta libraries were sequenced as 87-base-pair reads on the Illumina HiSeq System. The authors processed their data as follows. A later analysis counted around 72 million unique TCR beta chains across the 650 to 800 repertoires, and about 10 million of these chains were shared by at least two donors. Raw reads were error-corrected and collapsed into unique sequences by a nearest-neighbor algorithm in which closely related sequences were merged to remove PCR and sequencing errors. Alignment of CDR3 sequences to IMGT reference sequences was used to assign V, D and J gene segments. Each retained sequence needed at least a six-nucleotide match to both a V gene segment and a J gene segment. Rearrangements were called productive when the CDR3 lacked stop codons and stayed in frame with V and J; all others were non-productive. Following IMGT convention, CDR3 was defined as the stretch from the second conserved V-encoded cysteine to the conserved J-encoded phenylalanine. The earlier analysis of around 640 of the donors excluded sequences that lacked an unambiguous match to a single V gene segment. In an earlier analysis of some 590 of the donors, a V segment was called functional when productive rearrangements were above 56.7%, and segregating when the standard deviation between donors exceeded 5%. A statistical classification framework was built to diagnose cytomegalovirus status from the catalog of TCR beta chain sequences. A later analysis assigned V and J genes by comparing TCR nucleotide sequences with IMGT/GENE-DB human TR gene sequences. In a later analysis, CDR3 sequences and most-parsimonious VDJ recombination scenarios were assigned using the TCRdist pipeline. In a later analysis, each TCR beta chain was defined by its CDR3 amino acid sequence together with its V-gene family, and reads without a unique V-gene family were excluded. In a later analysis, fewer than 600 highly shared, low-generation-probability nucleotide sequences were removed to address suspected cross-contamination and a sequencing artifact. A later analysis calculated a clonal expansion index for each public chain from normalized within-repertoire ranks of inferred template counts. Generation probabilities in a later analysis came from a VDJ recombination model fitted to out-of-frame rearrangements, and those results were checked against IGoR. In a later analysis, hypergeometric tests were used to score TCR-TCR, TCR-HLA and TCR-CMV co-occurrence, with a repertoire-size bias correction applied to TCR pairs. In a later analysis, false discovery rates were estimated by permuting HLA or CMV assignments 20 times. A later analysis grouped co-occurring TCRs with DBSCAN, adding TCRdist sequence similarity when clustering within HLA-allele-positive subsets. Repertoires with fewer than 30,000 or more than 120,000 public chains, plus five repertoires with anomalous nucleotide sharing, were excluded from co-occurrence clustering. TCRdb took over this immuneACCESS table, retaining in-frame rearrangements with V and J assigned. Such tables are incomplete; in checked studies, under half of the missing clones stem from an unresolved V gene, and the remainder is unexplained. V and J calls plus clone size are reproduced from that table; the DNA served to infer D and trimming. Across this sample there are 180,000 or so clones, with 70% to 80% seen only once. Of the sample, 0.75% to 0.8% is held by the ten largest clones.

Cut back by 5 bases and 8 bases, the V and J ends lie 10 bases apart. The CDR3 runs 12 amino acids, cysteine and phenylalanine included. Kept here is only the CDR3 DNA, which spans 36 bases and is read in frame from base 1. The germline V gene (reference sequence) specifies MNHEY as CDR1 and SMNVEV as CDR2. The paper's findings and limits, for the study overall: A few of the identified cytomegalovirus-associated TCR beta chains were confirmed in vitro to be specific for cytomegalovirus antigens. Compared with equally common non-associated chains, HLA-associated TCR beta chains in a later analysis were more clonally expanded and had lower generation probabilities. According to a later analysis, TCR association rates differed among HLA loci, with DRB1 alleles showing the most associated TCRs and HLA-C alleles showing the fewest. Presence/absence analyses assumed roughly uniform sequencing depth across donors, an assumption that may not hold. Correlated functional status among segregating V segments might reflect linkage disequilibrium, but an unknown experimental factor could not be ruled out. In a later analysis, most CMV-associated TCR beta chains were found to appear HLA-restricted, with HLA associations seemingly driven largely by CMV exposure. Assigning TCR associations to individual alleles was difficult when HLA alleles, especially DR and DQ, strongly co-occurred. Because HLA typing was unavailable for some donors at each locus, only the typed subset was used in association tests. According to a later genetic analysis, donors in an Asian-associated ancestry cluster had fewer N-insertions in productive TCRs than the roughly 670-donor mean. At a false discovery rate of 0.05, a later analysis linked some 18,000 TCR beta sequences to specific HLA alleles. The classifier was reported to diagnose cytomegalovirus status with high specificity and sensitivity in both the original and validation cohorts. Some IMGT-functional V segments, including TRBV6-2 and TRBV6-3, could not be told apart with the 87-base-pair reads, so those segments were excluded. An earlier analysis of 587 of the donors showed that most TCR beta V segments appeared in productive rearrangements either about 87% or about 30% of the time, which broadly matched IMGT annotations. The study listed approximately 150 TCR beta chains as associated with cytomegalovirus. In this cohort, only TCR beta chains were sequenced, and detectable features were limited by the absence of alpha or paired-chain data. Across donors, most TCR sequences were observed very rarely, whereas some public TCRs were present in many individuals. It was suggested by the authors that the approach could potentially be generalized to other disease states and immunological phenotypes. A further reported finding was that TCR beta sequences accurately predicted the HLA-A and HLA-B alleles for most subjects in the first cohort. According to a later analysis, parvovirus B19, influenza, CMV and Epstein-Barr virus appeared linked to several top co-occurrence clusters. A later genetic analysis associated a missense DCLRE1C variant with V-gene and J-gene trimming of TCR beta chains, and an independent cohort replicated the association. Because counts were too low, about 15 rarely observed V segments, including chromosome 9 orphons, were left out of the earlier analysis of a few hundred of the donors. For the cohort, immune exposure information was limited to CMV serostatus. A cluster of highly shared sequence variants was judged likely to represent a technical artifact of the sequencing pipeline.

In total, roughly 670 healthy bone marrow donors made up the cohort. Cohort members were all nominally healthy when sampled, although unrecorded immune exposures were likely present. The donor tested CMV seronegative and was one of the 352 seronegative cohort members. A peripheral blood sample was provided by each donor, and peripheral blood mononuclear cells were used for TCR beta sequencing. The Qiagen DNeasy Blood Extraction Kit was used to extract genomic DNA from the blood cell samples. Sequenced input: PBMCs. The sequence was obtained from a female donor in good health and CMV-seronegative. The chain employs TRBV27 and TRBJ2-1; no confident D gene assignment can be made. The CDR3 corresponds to CASSREADEQFF. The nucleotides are TGTGCCAGCAGTAGAGAGGCGGATGAGCAGTTCTTC.